These T cell receptor beta chains were read from a single sample in a study of cytomegalovirus exposure and HLA in healthy donors. Measured with immunoSEQ multiplex PCR; TCRdb has only the in-frame clones, and not every one. The data hold 110,000 to 150,000 clones, with approximately 70% observed a single time. The sample was PBMCs. These TCRs come from a woman in her sixties or seventies in good health and CMV-seropositive. Both conserved end residues are part of each CDR3. The D gene is left open where the match is weak. Part of the rows lack a size; the others show once, few, many or a class for expanded clones.

cdr3_length d_call clone_size j_call v_call cdr3_nt cdr3_aa
14 . few TRBJ2-3 TRBV14 TGTGCCAGCAGCCAAGACCGAAGCGCAGATACGCAGTATTTT CASSQDRSADTQYF
16 . . TRBJ2-5 TRBV27 TGTGCCAGTCAAAACCCTCGGAGGGGAGTGAAAGAGACCCAGTACTTC CASQNPRRGVKETQYF
13 TRBD1 . TRBJ2-7 TRBV7-8 TGTGCCAGCAGCTTAGGGACAGGGTACGAGCAGTACTTC CASSLGTGYEQYF
17 TRBD2 . TRBJ2-3 TRBV2 TGTGCCAGCAGTGGCGTAAATTTTGGGAGGGGCACAGATACGCAGTATTTT CASSGVNFGRGTDTQYF
14 TRBD1 few TRBJ2-1 TRBV14 TGTGCCAGCAGCCAAGCCCAGGGGGAAATAGGGCAGTTCTTC CASSQAQGEIGQFF
13 . . TRBJ1-1 TRBV6-6 TGTGCCAGCAGTTACTCACAGGGCTCCGACCCCTTCTTT CASSYSQGSDPFF
14 TRBD2 . TRBJ2-7 TRBV5-1 TGCGCCAGCAGCCTAGCGGGACCAAGTCGCGAGCAGTACTTC CASSLAGPSREQYF
13 . . TRBJ2-1 TRBV30 TGTGCCTGGAGTCGAGGAGGGAACAATGAGCAGTTCTTC CAWSRGGNNEQFF
15 TRBD1 . TRBJ1-1 TRBV5-5 TGTGCCAGCAGCCTCCGACAGGGGAAGAACACTGAAGCTTTCTTT CASSLRQGKNTEAFF
14 . . TRBJ1-4 TRBV5-1 TGCGCCAGCAGCTCCGCGGGGAGCGATGAAAAACTGTTTTTT CASSSAGSDEKLFF
19 TRBD1 . TRBJ2-1 TRBV13 TGTGCCAGCAGCTTAGGCACAGGGGGCTCGTGGGAGTCCTACAATGAGCAGTTCTTC CASSLGTGGSWESYNEQFF
15 TRBD1 . TRBJ1-5 TRBV27 TGTGCCAGCAGTTTGGGGACAGGCGGCAATCAGCCCCAGCATTTT CASSLGTGGNQPQHF
14 . . TRBJ1-1 TRBV10-2 TGCGCCAGCACTTTCACATATGGGAACACTGAAGCTTTCTTT CASTFTYGNTEAFF
15 . . TRBJ1-1 TRBV27 TGTGCCAGCAGTTTCGACGGCAGCGGGGGTACTGAAGCTTTCTTT CASSFDGSGGTEAFF
14 TRBD1 . TRBJ1-2 TRBV28 TGTGCCAGCAGTTTGGCAGGGGGCGGCTATGGCTACACCTTC CASSLAGGGYGYTF
16 TRBD1 few TRBJ1-4 TRBV30 TGTGCCTGGTGCCGGGACAGGGGACTTTCAGGGGAAAAACTGTTTTTT CAWCRDRGLSGEKLFF
17 TRBD2 . TRBJ2-5 TRBV5-6 TGTGCCAGCAGCTTCCCCGAGGCAGCGGGAGGGAGAGAGACCCAGTACTTC CASSFPEAAGGRETQYF
14 . . TRBJ1-1 TRBV6-1 TGTGCCAGCAGTGAATACAGTTACAACACTGAAGCTTTCTTT CASSEYSYNTEAFF
16 TRBD1 . TRBJ2-7 TRBV6-1 TGTGCCAGCAGTGAAGGGACGGGACAGGGGAAATACGAGCAGTACTTC CASSEGTGQGKYEQYF
13 . . TRBJ2-7 TRBV28 TGTGCCAGCAGTTTCCAGGGGCCCTACGAGCAGTACTTC CASSFQGPYEQYF
15 . . TRBJ1-1 TRBV29-1 TGCAGCGTCCACGGACTTTCGCCTCGAGGCACTGAAGCTTTCTTT CSVHGLSPRGTEAFF
16 TRBD1 . TRBJ1-2 TRBV28 TGTGCCAGCAGCTCAGACAGGGGAAGGCTGTACTATGGCTACACCTTC CASSSDRGRLYYGYTF
13 . once TRBJ2-1 TRBV15 TGTGCCACCAGCCGACAACTAGCAGGTGAGCAGTTCTTC CATSRQLAGEQFF
13 TRBD1 . TRBJ1-1 TRBV30 TGTGCCTGGAGTAGACAGGGAGGCACTGAAGCTTTCTTT CAWSRQGGTEAFF
16 . . TRBJ1-2 TRBV28 TGTGCCAGCAGTAGGGGTGGAGAGCTGGTAAACTATGGCTACACCTTC CASSRGGELVNYGYTF
15 TRBD1 . TRBJ1-2 TRBV6-1 TGTGCCAGCACACGACCCGGGACAGGGAACTATGGCTACACCTTC CASTRPGTGNYGYTF
15 TRBD1 . TRBJ1-2 TRBV27 TGTGCCAGCAGTTTAAGAGGGGGCGCGAACTATGGCTACACCTTC CASSLRGGANYGYTF
16 TRBD2 . TRBJ2-5 TRBV4-1 TGCGCCAGCAGCCAAGATGCGTGGGAGGGCGGGGAGACCCAGTACTTC CASSQDAWEGGETQYF
15 . . TRBJ2-1 TRBV9 TGTGCCAGCAGCGTAGCGGAGGGCCGAAGCAATGAGCAGTTCTTC CASSVAEGRSNEQFF
15 . . TRBJ2-7 TRBV23-1 TGCGCCAGCAGTCAATCGGGACTGGAAGACTACGAGCAGTACTTC CASSQSGLEDYEQYF
16 TRBD2 . TRBJ2-7 TRBV9 TGTGCCAGCAGCGTAGGACTAGCGGGAGGTTTGTACGAGCAGTACTTC CASSVGLAGGLYEQYF
14 TRBD2 . TRBJ2-7 TRBV5-1 TGCGCCAGCAGCTCCACTAGCGGGAGATACGAGCAGTACTTC CASSSTSGRYEQYF
15 TRBD1 . TRBJ2-7 TRBV6-6 TGTGCCAGCACTCCCGACCAGGGGCACAGGGGCGAGCAGTACTTC CASTPDQGHRGEQYF
12 TRBD1 . TRBJ1-5 TRBV30 TGTGCCTATCGGGACAGGGGACAGCCCCAGCATTTT CAYRDRGQPQHF
15 TRBD2 few TRBJ2-7 TRBV7-2 TGTGCCAGCAGCTTTTCATTAGCGGGAGAAGGCGAGCAGTACTTC CASSFSLAGEGEQYF
13 . once TRBJ2-1 TRBV2 TGTGCCAGCAACCGGGATCATCGCAATGAGCAGTTCTTC CASNRDHRNEQFF
14 . . TRBJ1-1 TRBV19 TGTGCCAGTAGTATTACACAGGTTTTTACTGAAGCTTTCTTT CASSITQVFTEAFF
14 . few TRBJ1-4 TRBV19 TGTGCCAGTAGTATAGGCGGAGGTAGCGAAAAACTGTTTTTT CASSIGGGSEKLFF
16 TRBD2 . TRBJ2-5 TRBV9 TGTGCCAGCAGCGTAGGGGCTAGCGGGGGCGCAGAGACCCAGTACTTC CASSVGASGGAETQYF
15 . . TRBJ2-7 TRBV4-2 TGTGCCAGCAGCCAAGATCTTCAGGCTATCTACGAGCAGTACTTC CASSQDLQAIYEQYF
12 . few TRBJ2-7 TRBV6-1 TGTGCCAGCACCTTAAGCTCCCACGAGCAGTACTTC CASTLSSHEQYF
17 . few TRBJ1-2 TRBV4-1 TGCGCCAGCAGCCAAGGCGGGTTTAGGCGAGAACCCTATGGCTACACCTTC CASSQGGFRREPYGYTF
11 . few TRBJ1-4 TRBV30 TGTGCCTGTGGGGCATCTGAAAAACTGTTTTTT CACGASEKLFF